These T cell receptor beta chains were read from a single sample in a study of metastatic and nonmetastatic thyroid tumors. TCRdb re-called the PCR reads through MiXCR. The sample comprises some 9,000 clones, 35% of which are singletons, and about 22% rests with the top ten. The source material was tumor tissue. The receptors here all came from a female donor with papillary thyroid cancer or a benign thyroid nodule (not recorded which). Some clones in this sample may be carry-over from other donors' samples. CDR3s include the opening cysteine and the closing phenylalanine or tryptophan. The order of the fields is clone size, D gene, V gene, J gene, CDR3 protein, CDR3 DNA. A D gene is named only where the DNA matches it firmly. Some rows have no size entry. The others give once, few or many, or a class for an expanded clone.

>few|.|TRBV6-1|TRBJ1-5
CASSGGSNQPQHF
TGTGCCAGCAGTGGGGGCAGTAATCAGCCCCAGCATTTT
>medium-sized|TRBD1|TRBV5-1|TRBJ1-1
CASSLAGTGEAFF
TGCGCCAGCAGCTTGGCCGGGACAGGGGAAGCTTTCTTT
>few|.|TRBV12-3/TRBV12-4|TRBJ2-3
CASTREFTDTQYF
TGTGCCAGCACCCGGGAGTTCACAGATACGCAGTATTTT
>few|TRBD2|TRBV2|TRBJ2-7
CASSEAPAGGDEQYF
TGTGCCAGCAGTGAAGCCCCTGCGGGAGGTGACGAGCAGTACTTC
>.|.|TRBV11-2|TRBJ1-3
CASSGRGSRRNTIYF
TGTGCCAGCAGCGGCAGGGGTTCCCGTAGAAACACCATATATTTT
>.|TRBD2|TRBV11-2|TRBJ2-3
CASSLDREVGPTDTQYF
TGTGCCAGCAGCTTAGATCGGGAGGTAGGGCCCACAGATACGCAGTATTTT
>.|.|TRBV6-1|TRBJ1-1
CASSETGNTEAFF
TGTGCCAGCAGTGAAACAGGGAACACTGAAGCTTTCTTT
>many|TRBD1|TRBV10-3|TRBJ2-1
CAISAGDLFGTGTYNEQFF
TGTGCCATCAGCGCAGGGGACCTCTTCGGGACAGGAACCTACAATGAGCAGTTCTTC
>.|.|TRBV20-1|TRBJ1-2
CSASGAARLGFGYTF
TGCAGTGCTAGCGGGGCAGCCCGACTAGGATTTGGCTACACCTTC
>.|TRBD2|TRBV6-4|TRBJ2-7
CASRPTSEPYEQYF
TGTGCCAGCAGACCAACTAGCGAACCCTACGAGCAGTACTTC
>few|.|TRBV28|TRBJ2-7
CASTDPGLVEQYF
TGTGCCAGCACCGACCCCGGCTTGGTCGAGCAGTACTTC
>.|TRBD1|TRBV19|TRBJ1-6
CASSIGGQGAPLHF
TGTGCCAGTAGTATAGGAGGACAGGGAGCACCCCTCCACTTT
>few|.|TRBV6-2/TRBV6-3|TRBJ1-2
CASSYSTALGGYTF
TGTGCCAGCAGTTACTCGACCGCCCTTGGTGGCTACACCTTC
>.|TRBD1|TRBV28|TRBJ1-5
CASSLLARGRPQHF
TGTGCCAGCAGTTTATTGGCCAGGGGGAGGCCCCAGCATTTT
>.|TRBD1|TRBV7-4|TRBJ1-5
CASSLEQGISLPQHF
TGTGCCAGCAGCTTAGAACAGGGGATTAGTCTGCCCCAGCATTTT
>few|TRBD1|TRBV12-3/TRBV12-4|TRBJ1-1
CASTGPWDRVRYTEAFF
TGTGCCAGCACTGGGCCCTGGGACAGGGTTAGGTACACTGAAGCTTTCTTT
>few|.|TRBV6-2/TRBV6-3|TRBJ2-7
CASSMNSWGDWDF
TGTGCCAGCAGCATGAACTCATGGGGGGATTGGGACTTC
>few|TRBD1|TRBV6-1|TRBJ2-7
CASTLTGGSYEQYF
TGTGCCAGCACCCTGACAGGGGGGTCCTACGAGCAGTACTTC
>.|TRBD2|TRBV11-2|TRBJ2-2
CASSWNSGTSGGGGELFF
TGTGCCAGCAGCTGGAATTCCGGGACTAGCGGGGGTGGCGGGGAGCTGTTTTTT
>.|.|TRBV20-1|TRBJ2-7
CSAHKGGVSYEQYF
TGCAGTGCTCACAAGGGGGGAGTGAGCTACGAGCAGTACTTC
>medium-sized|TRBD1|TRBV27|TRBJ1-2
CASSSINHRGRDGYTF
TGTGCCAGCAGTTCGATCAACCACAGGGGTAGGGATGGCTACACCTTC
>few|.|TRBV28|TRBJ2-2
CASSFGRHTGELFF
TGTGCCAGCAGTTTCGGACGCCACACCGGGGAGCTGTTTTTT
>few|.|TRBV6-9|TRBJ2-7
CASGPRQNTYEQYF
TGTGCCAGCGGCCCCAGACAGAACACCTACGAGCAGTACTTC
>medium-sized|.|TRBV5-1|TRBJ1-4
CASSWDGSNEKLFF
TGCGCCAGCAGCTGGGACGGGAGTAATGAAAAACTGTTTTTT
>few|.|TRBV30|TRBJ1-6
CAWSVKVYNSPLHF
TGTGCCTGGAGTGTAAAAGTATATAATTCACCCCTCCACTTT
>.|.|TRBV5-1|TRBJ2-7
CASIQGSAYEQYF
TGCGCCAGCATCCAGGGGTCCGCCTACGAGCAGTACTTC
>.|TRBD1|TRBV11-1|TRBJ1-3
CASSLGGVDRSSGNTIYF
TGTGCCAGCAGCTTAGGCGGTGTGGACAGGAGCTCTGGAAACACCATATATTTT
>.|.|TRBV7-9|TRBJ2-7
CASSLHSVSFEQYF
TGTGCCAGCAGCTTACACAGCGTGAGTTTCGAGCAGTACTTC
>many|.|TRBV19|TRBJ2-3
CASSYSYTDTQYF
TGTGCCAGTAGCTACAGCTACACAGATACGCAGTATTTT
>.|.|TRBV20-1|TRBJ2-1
CSARDIRSSYNEQFF
TGCAGTGCTAGAGATATTAGGAGCTCCTACAATGAGCAGTTCTTC
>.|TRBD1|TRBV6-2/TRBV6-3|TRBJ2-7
CASSYSLPVDRGGEQYF
TGTGCCAGCAGTTACTCCCTTCCCGTGGACAGGGGGGGCGAGCAGTACTTC
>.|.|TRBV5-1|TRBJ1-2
CASSRVSETYGYTF
TGCGCCAGCAGTAGGGTTTCAGAAACGTATGGCTACACCTTC
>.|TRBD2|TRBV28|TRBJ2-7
CASSLAGGGDYEQYF
TGTGCCAGCAGTTTAGCGGGGGGCGGGGACTACGAGCAGTACTTC
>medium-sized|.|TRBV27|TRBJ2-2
CASSLRGTNTGELFF
TGTGCCAGCAGTTTACGGGGCACGAACACCGGGGAGCTGTTTTTT
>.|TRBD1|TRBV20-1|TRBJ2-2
CSASFQGAYGELFF
TGCAGTGCTAGTTTCCAGGGGGCCTACGGGGAGCTGTTTTTT
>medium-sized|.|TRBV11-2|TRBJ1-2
CASSLDPGPNYGYTF
TGTGCCAGCAGCTTAGATCCAGGGCCTAACTATGGCTACACCTTC
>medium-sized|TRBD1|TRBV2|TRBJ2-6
CASRRDSSGANVLTF
TGTGCCAGCAGGAGGGACAGCTCTGGGGCCAACGTCCTGACTTTC
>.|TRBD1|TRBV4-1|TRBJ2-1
CASSQQQGSSYNEQFF
TGCGCCAGCAGCCAACAACAGGGGAGCTCCTACAATGAGCAGTTCTTC
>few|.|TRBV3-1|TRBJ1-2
CASSPGDRLLYGYTF
TGTGCCAGCAGCCCAGGGGACCGCCTATTGTATGGCTACACCTTC
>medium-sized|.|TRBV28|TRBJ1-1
CASSFWNTEAFF
TGTGCCAGCAGTTTCTGGAACACTGAAGCTTTCTTT
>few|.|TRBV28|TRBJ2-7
CASSFNRDEQYF
TGTGCCAGCAGTTTTAACAGGGACGAGCAGTACTTC
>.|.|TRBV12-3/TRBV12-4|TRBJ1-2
CASSLSIRGRDGYTF
TGTGCCAGCAGTTTAAGCATTAGGGGTAGGGATGGCTACACCTTC
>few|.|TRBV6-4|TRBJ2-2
CASSDSQQGGELFF
TGTGCCAGCAGTGACTCTCAGCAGGGTGGGGAGCTGTTTTTT
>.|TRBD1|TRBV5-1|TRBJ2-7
CASSLELQGASYEQYF
TGCGCCAGCAGCTTGGAATTACAGGGGGCTTCCTACGAGCAGTACTTC
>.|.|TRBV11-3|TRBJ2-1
CASSPHGDEQFF
TGTGCCAGCAGCCCGCACGGGGATGAGCAGTTCTTC
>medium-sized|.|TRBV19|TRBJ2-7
CASSIGRHLKYF
TGTGCCAGTAGTATAGGTCGGCACCTAAAGTACTTC
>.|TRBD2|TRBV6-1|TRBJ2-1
CASGGEGNEQFF
TGTGCCAGCGGAGGGGAGGGGAATGAGCAGTTCTTC
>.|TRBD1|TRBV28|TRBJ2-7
CASNRQGWEQYF
TGTGCCAGCAACAGACAGGGTTGGGAGCAGTACTTC
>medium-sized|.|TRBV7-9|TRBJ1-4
CASSSGDRTTNEKLFF
TGTGCCAGCAGCTCCGGCGACAGGACAACTAATGAAAAACTGTTTTTT
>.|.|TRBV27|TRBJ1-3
CASSPTRQASGNTIYF
TGTGCCAGCAGTCCAACCCGACAGGCATCTGGAAACACCATATATTTT
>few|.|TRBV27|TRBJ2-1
CVSSRTAEDEQFF
TGTGTCAGCAGCCGGACCGCAGAGGATGAGCAGTTCTTC
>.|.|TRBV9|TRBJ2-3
CASSVEGTSTDTQYF
TGTGCCAGCAGCGTAGAGGGTACTAGCACAGATACGCAGTATTTT
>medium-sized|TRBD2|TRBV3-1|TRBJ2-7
CASSWRTSGSSYEQYF
TGTGCCAGCAGCTGGCGAACTAGCGGGAGCTCCTACGAGCAGTACTTC
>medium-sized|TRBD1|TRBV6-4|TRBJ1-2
CASSDLPNRDRFSGSYGYTF
TGTGCCAGCAGTGACCTACCCAACCGGGACAGGTTCTCCGGGTCATATGGCTACACCTTC